This T cell receptor beta chain was captured in a study of control samples from healthy donors and cancer patients. Here immunoSEQ multiplex PCR was the method, and the copy in TCRdb shows in-frame clones only, minus some. The sample yields 390,000 or so clones, approximately 90% seen once. This CDR3 region has 16 residues. CDR1 and CDR2 (germline): KGHSY, FQNENV. V shed 4 bases and J shed 6 bases, with 19 bases lying between them. The source is a man in his forties with head and neck cancer. The genes are TRBV16 and TRBJ2-1; a weak D match, TRBD1 (6 bases). The specimen sequenced was PBMCs. CDR3 loop: CASSPIGTLGLNEQFF. CDR3 DNA sequence: TGTGCCAGCAGCCCCATCGGGACATTGGGCCTCAATGAGCAGTTCTTC. Combining the CDR3 with reference TRBV16 and TRBJ2-1 gives the whole variable domain GEEVAQTPKHLVRGEGQKAKLYCAPIKGHSYVFWYQQVLKNEFKFLISFQNENVFDETGMPKERFSAKCLPNSPCSLEIQATKLEDSAVYFCASSPIGTLGLNEQFFGPGTRLTVL.